The rows below give T cell receptor beta chains drawn from one sample of a study of T cells in Graves' hyperthyroidism and ophthalmopathy. MiXCR, applied by TCRdb to the multiplex PCR reads, yields one record per CDR3 protein. The sample records hundreds of thousands of distinct CDR3 sequences, over 15% being singletons. Material for sequencing was blood. The receptors were sampled from a young woman with Graves' hyperthyroidism. Both conserved end residues are part of each CDR3. Fields, in order: J gene, V gene, CDR3 length, D gene, clone size, CDR3 DNA, CDR3 protein. D genes are given only for firm matches. For some rows the clone size is stated as once, few or many, or as a class when expanded; others skip it.

J: TRBJ1-4
V: TRBV27
length: 15
D: TRBD1
size: NA
DNA: TGTGCCAGCAGTGCATACAGGGGGGGATCAGAAAAACTGTTTTTT
CDR3: CASSAYRGGSEKLFF

J: TRBJ2-2
V: TRBV7-2
length: 16
D: TRBD2
size: NA
DNA: TGTGCCAGCAGCTTGGGGGGGAACCTTAAGACCGGGGAGCTGTTTTTT
CDR3: CASSLGGNLKTGELFF

J: TRBJ1-1
V: TRBV5-1
length: 14
D: NA
size: NA
DNA: TGCGCCAGCAGCTTGGCAGGGCTCGGCACTGTAGCTTTCTTT
CDR3: CASSLAGLGTVAFF

J: TRBJ2-7
V: TRBV2
length: 17
D: TRBD2
size: NA
DNA: TGTGCCAGCAGTGCGCTAGCGGGAACACTAAGCTCCTACGAGCAGTACTTC
CDR3: CASSALAGTLSSYEQYF

J: TRBJ2-3
V: TRBV5-1
length: 15
D: NA
size: NA
DNA: TGCGCCAGCAGCTTGTTCCGGTCTAGCACAGATACGCAGTATTTT
CDR3: CASSLFRSSTDTQYF

J: TRBJ2-2
V: TRBV6-6
length: 15
D: NA
size: few
DNA: TGTGCCAGCAGTTACCTGGGACCCTACACCGGGGAGCTGTTTTTT
CDR3: CASSYLGPYTGELFF

J: TRBJ2-7
V: TRBV20-1
length: 14
D: TRBD2
size: many
DNA: TGCAGTGCGACCGGGACTAGCGGAAACTACGAGCAGTACTTC
CDR3: CSATGTSGNYEQYF

J: TRBJ2-7
V: TRBV29-1
length: 14
D: TRBD1
size: few
DNA: TGCAGCGCGCAACGTGGGACAGGGGGCAACGAGCAGTACTTC
CDR3: CSAQRGTGGNEQYF

J: TRBJ1-5
V: TRBV20-1
length: 15
D: TRBD1
size: few
DNA: TGCAGTGCTAGAAACCCAGGACAGGGCCATCAGCCCCAGCATTTT
CDR3: CSARNPGQGHQPQHF

J: TRBJ1-5
V: TRBV10-1
length: 14
D: NA
size: NA
DNA: TGCGCCAGCAGTGCCAGCGGGGGGAATCAGCCCCAGCATTTT
CDR3: CASSASGGNQPQHF

J: TRBJ1-1
V: TRBV2
length: 15
D: NA
size: many
DNA: TGTGCCAGCAGGGGGACTGACGGGAAGAACACTGAAGCTTTCTTT
CDR3: CASRGTDGKNTEAFF

J: TRBJ1-2
V: TRBV28
length: 16
D: TRBD1
size: NA
DNA: TGTGCCAGCAGTTTGGCCGGGACAGGCATCAACTATGGCTACACCTTC
CDR3: CASSLAGTGINYGYTF

J: TRBJ2-7
V: TRBV6-9
length: 14
D: NA
size: NA
DNA: TGTGCCAGCAGTTACTCAAACATTGGCTACGAGCAGTACTTC
CDR3: CASSYSNIGYEQYF

J: TRBJ1-6
V: TRBV20-1
length: 13
D: NA
size: NA
DNA: TGCAGTGCTAGCGAAGTAGGGAATTCACCCCTCCACTTT
CDR3: CSASEVGNSPLHF

J: TRBJ2-5
V: TRBV7-9
length: 15
D: NA
size: many
DNA: TGTGCCAGCAGCTCACCCAGACCCCTCGGGGAGACCCAGTACTTC
CDR3: CASSSPRPLGETQYF

J: TRBJ2-7
V: TRBV4-2
length: 16
D: TRBD2
size: few
DNA: TGTGCCAGCAGCCAAGAGGGACTAGCGGGGACCTACGAGCAGTACTTC
CDR3: CASSQEGLAGTYEQYF

J: TRBJ2-5
V: TRBV7-2
length: 19
D: TRBD2
size: few
DNA: TGTGCCAGCAGCCCCCGTGCTAGCGGTCCTATACGCTTAAGAGAGACCCAGTACTTC
CDR3: CASSPRASGPIRLRETQYF

J: TRBJ1-3
V: TRBV2
length: 16
D: TRBD1
size: NA
DNA: TGTGCCAGCAGGGACCGAACAGGGGGCTCTGGAAACACCATATATTTT
CDR3: CASRDRTGGSGNTIYF

J: TRBJ2-7
V: TRBV6-5
length: 15
D: TRBD2
size: many
DNA: TGTGCCAGCAGTTACTGGGGGACTAGCTCCTACGAGCAGTACTTC
CDR3: CASSYWGTSSYEQYF

J: TRBJ1-2
V: TRBV27
length: 14
D: NA
size: few
DNA: TGTGCCAGCAGTTTATTCACCGGAAGCTATGGCTACACCTTC
CDR3: CASSLFTGSYGYTF

J: TRBJ1-1
V: TRBV6-5
length: 14
D: NA
size: many
DNA: TGTGCCAGCAGTTACAGTTTAGTGAACACTGAAGCTTTCTTT
CDR3: CASSYSLVNTEAFF

J: TRBJ2-1
V: TRBV9
length: 16
D: TRBD2
size: NA
DNA: TGTGCCAGCAGCGTAGGGCCGGGGGGGCTCTACAATGAGCAGTTCTTC
CDR3: CASSVGPGGLYNEQFF

J: TRBJ1-2
V: TRBV20-1
length: 15
D: NA
size: many
DNA: TGCAGTGCTAGAGAGGCCGAGACAGGTCGTAGGGGCTACACCTTC
CDR3: CSAREAETGRRGYTF

J: TRBJ2-1
V: TRBV11-1
length: 18
D: TRBD2
size: many
DNA: TGTGCCAGCAGCTTTCTCCAGAAAAGCGGGAGGGGATTTGACGAGCAGTTCTTC
CDR3: CASSFLQKSGRGFDEQFF

J: TRBJ1-3
V: TRBV7-6
length: 17
D: NA
size: NA
DNA: TGTGCCAGCAGCTTAATTTTCCGGGGGAGACCTGGAAACACCATATATTTT
CDR3: CASSLIFRGRPGNTIYF

J: TRBJ2-1
V: TRBV6-1
length: 16
D: NA
size: NA
DNA: TGTGCCAGCAGCTCCTCACGGGGGGCCCGTTACAATGAGCAGTTCTTC
CDR3: CASSSSRGARYNEQFF

J: TRBJ2-5
V: TRBV27
length: 15
D: NA
size: NA
DNA: TGTGCCAGCAGTTTATCCCACAGGGTAGGAGAGACCCAGTACTTC
CDR3: CASSLSHRVGETQYF

J: TRBJ1-5
V: TRBV5-1
length: 17
D: TRBD1
size: few
DNA: TGCGCCAGCAGCCAATCCCGGGACAGGGGCAGCAATCAGCCCCAGCATTTT
CDR3: CASSQSRDRGSNQPQHF

J: TRBJ2-1
V: TRBV5-1
length: 16
D: TRBD2
size: few
DNA: TGCGCCAGTTATAGTAGCGGGAGGTTTTCCTACAATGAGCAGTTCTTC
CDR3: CASYSSGRFSYNEQFF

J: TRBJ1-3
V: TRBV3-1
length: 16
D: NA
size: many
DNA: TGTGCCAGCAGCCAGCTAACAGGGCCGGCTGGAAACACCATATATTTT
CDR3: CASSQLTGPAGNTIYF

J: TRBJ2-3
V: TRBV5-1
length: 18
D: NA
size: few
DNA: TGCGCCAGCCAAGGTCGCGGGGTTCGCCGGACTCGCACAGATACGCAGTATTTT
CDR3: CASQGRGVRRTRTDTQYF

J: TRBJ2-1
V: TRBV27
length: 14
D: NA
size: few
DNA: TGTGCCAGCAGTTTTCTGAGCTCCTACAATGAGCAGTTCTTC
CDR3: CASSFLSSYNEQFF

J: TRBJ1-4
V: TRBV28
length: 13
D: NA
size: many
DNA: TGTGCCAGCAGGTGGCAGATTAATGAAAAACTGTTTTTT
CDR3: CASRWQINEKLFF

J: TRBJ2-1
V: TRBV14
length: 16
D: TRBD2
size: NA
DNA: TGTGCCAGCAGCCAATTCGACGGGGACTACAACAATGAGCAGTTCTTC
CDR3: CASSQFDGDYNNEQFF

J: TRBJ2-1
V: TRBV6-1
length: 14
D: NA
size: many
DNA: TGTGCCAGCAGTGAAGGCGTAGAGCTCAATGAGCAGTTCTTC
CDR3: CASSEGVELNEQFF

J: TRBJ2-5
V: TRBV13
length: 16
D: TRBD2
size: NA
DNA: TGTGCCAGCAGCCGTCCTTCAGGGGCGGGAGGGGAGACCCAGTACTTC
CDR3: CASSRPSGAGGETQYF

J: TRBJ2-7
V: TRBV19
length: 19
D: TRBD2
size: many
DNA: TGTGCCAGTAGCCCGAGTGGAATAGCGGGAGGGCCGGTCTCCTACGAGCAGTACTTC
CDR3: CASSPSGIAGGPVSYEQYF

J: TRBJ2-7
V: TRBV30
length: 13
D: NA
size: few
DNA: TGTGCCTGGAGCAAGGGACATTCCTACGAGCAGTACTTC
CDR3: CAWSKGHSYEQYF

J: TRBJ2-4
V: TRBV27
length: 14
D: NA
size: NA
DNA: TGTGCCAGCAGTTTATCCCGGGACGGGAACATTCAGTACTTC
CDR3: CASSLSRDGNIQYF

J: TRBJ2-7
V: TRBV11-2
length: 18
D: NA
size: many
DNA: TGTGCCAGCAGCTTAGGGGCGAGTCTCTGGACCAGCTCCTACGAGCAGTACTTC
CDR3: CASSLGASLWTSSYEQYF

J: TRBJ2-5
V: TRBV7-7
length: 15
D: TRBD1
size: many
DNA: TGTGCCAGCAGCGACGGACAGGGAAACCAAGAGACCCAGTACTTC
CDR3: CASSDGQGNQETQYF

J: TRBJ2-7
V: TRBV19
length: 14
D: TRBD1
size: NA
DNA: TGTGCCACGAAATCCGGGACAGGGGGCCACGAGCAGTACTTC
CDR3: CATKSGTGGHEQYF

J: TRBJ1-2
V: TRBV13
length: 14
D: NA
size: NA
DNA: TGTACCAGCAGCTCCGGCCAGGGGCTGTATGGCTACACCTTC
CDR3: CTSSSGQGLYGYTF